The next 24 T cell receptor beta chains were all read from a single sample in a study of T cells in Graves' hyperthyroidism and ophthalmopathy. TCR beta CDR3 regions were amplified from RNA transcripts. A set of HTBI primers served as the primers for a first-round RT-PCR of the TCR CDR3. One entry per CDR3 protein results from TCRdb running MiXCR on the multiplex PCR reads. The sample records around 520,000 distinct CDR3 sequences, about 15% being singletons. Sequencing input: blood. Every receptor here comes from a woman between 40 and 50 years old with Graves' hyperthyroidism.

This clonotype appeared many times. The rearrangement uses TRBV20-1 and TRBJ2-7; D is perhaps TRBD2 (6 bases). Trimming removed 1 base at V and 4 bases at J, with 11 bases between. The CDR3 consists of 13 residues. The germline gives CDR1 DFQATT, CDR2 SNEGSKA (reference sequence). The CDR3: CSARVGTVYEQYF. CDR3 in DNA: TGCAGTGCTAGAGTGGGGACTGTTTACGAGCAGTACTTC.

This clonotype came up many times. The CDR3 coding sequence is TGTGCCAGCAGCCAAGCCGACAGTTCTCAGCCCCAGCATTTT. Its protein is CASSQADSSQPQHF. The genes are TRBV3-1 and TRBJ1-5; tentatively, D is TRBD1 (5 bases). V lost 1 base, J lost 6 bases, and 10 bases lay in between. The CDR3 runs to 14 residues. Germline CDR1 LGHDT, CDR2 YNNKEL (reference sequence).

The sample holds many counts of this clonotype. The V gene is TRBV6-2 or TRBV6-3, the J gene TRBJ2-3; D gene ambiguous. With 0 bases removed from V and 4 bases from J, the gap between germline ends came to 14 bases. CDR1 is MNHEY, CDR2 SVGEGT, per germline. This CDR3 comprises 16 residues. The CDR3 DNA follows: TGTGCCAGCAGTTACTCGTCCACTTCTATACCAGATACGCAGTATTTT. Encoded protein: CASSYSSTSIPDTQYF.

The chain employs TRBV12-3 or TRBV12-4 and TRBJ2-7, with D unclear. This CDR3 is built from 14 residues. Trimming left V 5 bases short and J 3 bases short, with 14 bases between. The CDR3 sequence is CASSPARTGYEQYF. CDR3 sequence (DNA): TGTGCCAGCAGTCCCGCCCGGACGGGCTACGAGCAGTACTTC.

This clonotype was seen a handful of times. The V call is TRBV2, the J call TRBJ2-7; D possibly uses TRBD1 or TRBD2 (5 bases each). Per the germline V gene, CDR1 is SNHLY and CDR2 is FYNNEI. The CDR3 covers 13 residues. CDR3 bases: TGTGGAAGCTCGAGGGGAGAGGTGTACGAGCAGTACTTC. Encoded protein: CGSSRGEVYEQYF. The complete variable domain, with remaining parts taken from reference TRBV2 and TRBJ2-7, reads EPEVTQTPSHQVTQMGQEVILRCVPISNHLYFYWYRQILGQKVEFLVSFYNNEISEKSEIFDDQFSVERPDGSNFTLKIRSTKLEDSAMYFCGSSRGEVYEQYFGPGTRLTVT.

This clonotype was counted a few times. The rearrangement links TRBV27 to TRBJ2-1; D perhaps matches TRBD2 (6 bases). Trimming cost V 5 bases and J 0 bases, with 11 bases left between them. The CDR3 runs 15 residues. From germline, CDR1 is MNHEY and CDR2 SMNVEV (reference sequence). CDR3 region: CASSRTISSYNEQFF. Here the CDR3 DNA reads TGTGCCAGCAGTAGGACTATTAGCTCCTACAATGAGCAGTTCTTC.

Details on this clonotype: This may be a read error: a much more frequent sequence differs by one nucleotide. The chain is built from TRBV2 and TRBJ1-1; 10 positions agree with TRBD1. CDR1 SNHLY and CDR2 FYNNEI come from the germline V gene. The CDR3 runs to 14 residues. This chain's CDR3 is CASRGTGVNTEASF. CDR3 bases: TGTGCCAGCAGGGGGACAGGGGTGAACACTGAAGCTTCCTTT. Variable domain in full (rest from reference TRBV2 and TRBJ1-1): EPEVTQTPSHQVTQMGQEVILRCVPISNHLYFYWYRQILGQKVEFLVSFYNNEISEKSEIFDDQFSVERPDGSNFTLKIRSTKLEDSAMYFCASRGTGVNTEASFGQGTRLTVV.

This clonotype has ten or more counts. The rearrangement links TRBV7-2 to TRBJ2-3, with D perhaps matching TRBD2 (6 bases). Trimming stripped 3 bases from V and 10 bases from J, with 17 bases between. The CDR3 contains 14 residues. The germline CDR1 and CDR2 sequences are SGHTA and FQGNSA. DNA for the CDR3: TGTGCCAGCAGCTTGTTTTCGGGACTCTCCCCGCAGTATTTT. Its translation is CASSLFSGLSPQYF.

This clonotype was detected ten times or more. The chain is built from TRBV3-1 and TRBJ2-3; 11 bases are shared with TRBD2. CDR3 size: 18 residues. J was trimmed by 5 bases and V by 0 bases; bases with no gene match: 10. Germline CDR1 LGHDT, CDR2 YNNKEL (reference sequence). The CDR3 region has the DNA TGTGCCAGCAGCCAAGATCCATGGCTAGCGGGAGGATTAGATACGCAGTATTTT. It encodes CASSQDPWLAGGLDTQYF.

This chain connects TRBV7-3 to TRBJ2-1; 13 nucleotides line up with TRBD2. The CDR3 length is 17 residues. The V segment lost 6 bases and the J segment 2 bases; nucleotides outside the gene matches: 7. The germline CDR1 and CDR2 sequences are SGHTA and FQGTGA. CDR3 in DNA: TGTGCCAGCAGTCTTACGGGACTAGCGGGACCCTACAATGAGCAGTTCTTC. Translating it yields CASSLTGLAGPYNEQFF.

This clonotype was found many times. The chain carries TRBV6-1 and TRBJ1-2; D is unclear. Germline V gene lookup returns CDR1 MNHNS and CDR2 SASEGT. CDR3 length equals 14 residues. V was shortened by 2 bases and J by 4 bases, with 11 bases between the two germline ends. The CDR3 sequence is CASSETGATYGYTF. The CDR3 nucleotides read TGTGCCAGCAGTGAAACGGGAGCGACCTATGGCTACACCTTC.

This clonotype has just one count. This could be a read error, since a much larger clone is one nucleotide away. The V and J genes are TRBV12-3 or TRBV12-4 and TRBJ2-3; D uncertain. V lost 8 bases and J lost 2, with 17 bases in between. The length of the CDR3 is 15 residues. The CDR3 loop is CASHRVVGSTDTQYF. The CDR3 region has the DNA TGTGCCAGCCACCGGGTGGTCGGGTCCACAGATACGCAGTATTTT.

This chain uses TRBV29-1 with TRBJ2-1; TRBD1 might be the D (5 bases). The CDR3 covers 16 residues. Trimming stripped 0 bases from V and 4 bases from J, with 16 bases between. The germline gives CDR1 SQVTM, CDR2 ANQGSEA. The CDR3 DNA reads TGCAGCGTTGAAGATTTCAGGGATAGAGAGTACAATGAGCAGTTCTTC. It encodes CSVEDFRDREYNEQFF.

The chain has TRBV14 and TRBJ2-7; 11 bases match TRBD2. The length of the CDR3 is 15 residues. J lost 3 bases, V lost 4 bases, and 5 bases had no gene match. Germline CDR1 SGHDN, CDR2 FVKESK. The CDR3: CASSPLAGGRYEQYF. Here the CDR3 DNA reads TGTGCCAGCAGCCCCCTAGCGGGAGGACGCTACGAGCAGTACTTC.

This clonotype has just a few counts. The V gene is TRBV25-1, the J gene TRBJ2-5, with D maybe TRBD1 (5 bases). V was cut by 3 bases and J by 1 base, with 9 bases left in between. The CDR3 covers 14 residues. Looked up from germline, CDR1 is MGHDK and CDR2 is SYGVNS. The CDR3 sequence is CASSDPRGQETQYF. The CDR3 coding sequence is TGTGCCAGCAGTGACCCAAGGGGCCAAGAGACCCAGTACTTC.

This clonotype showed up many times. The CDR3: CASSPGTRSFSTDTQYF. CDR3 in DNA: TGTGCCAGCAGTCCCGGGACTAGAAGTTTTAGCACAGATACGCAGTATTTT. This chain connects TRBV9 to TRBJ2-3; 8 nucleotides match TRBD2. The CDR3 totals 17 residues. In germline, CDR1 is SGDLS, CDR2 YYNGEE. Germline trimming cut 5 bases from V and 0 bases from J; bases unmatched to any gene: 11. The complete variable domain, with remaining parts taken from reference TRBV9 and TRBJ2-3, reads DSGVTQTPKHLITATGQRVTLRCSPRSGDLSVYWYQQSLDQGLQFLIQYYNGEERAKGNILERFSAQQFPDLHSELNLSSLELGDSALYFCASSPGTRSFSTDTQYFGPGTRLTVL.

This clonotype was seen at least ten times. J is TRBJ2-1 and V is TRBV27; tentative D call: TRBD2 (6 bases). Germline V lookup: CDR1 MNHEY, CDR2 SMNVEV (reference sequence). The V end was cut by 3 bases, the J end by 0 bases, with 15 bases between. The CDR3 has 17 amino acids. This CDR3 is CASSFHGTSYSYNEQFF. CDR3 nucleotide sequence: TGTGCCAGCAGTTTTCACGGGACTTCTTACTCCTACAATGAGCAGTTCTTC.

The chain joins TRBV19 to TRBJ1-5; maybe TRBD1 (6 bases). The CDR3 length is 15 residues. With 4 bases removed from V and 8 bases from J, the gap between germline ends came to 18 bases. Germline V gives CDR1 LNHDA, CDR2 SQIVND (reference sequence). CDR3 nucleotides: TGTGCCAGTAGTAGTCAGGGACAAGTTGGTAAGCCCCAGCATTTT. Translated, it gives CASSSQGQVGKPQHF.

This clonotype was counted only a few times. The chain joins TRBV10-2 to TRBJ1-2; TRBD1 is a possible D gene (6 bases). This CDR3 is 12 amino acids long. V lost 4 bases to trimming and J lost 8 bases, with 11 bases between them. In germline, CDR1 is WSHSY, CDR2 SAAADI. The CDR3 protein is CASSGGGFGYTF. DNA for the CDR3: TGCGCCAGCAGTGGAGGGGGGTTCGGCTACACCTTC.

CDR3 bases: TGTGCCAGCAGCGTACTACACTCACCGGGACTAGCGGGCACAGATACGCAGTATTTT. Protein: CASSVLHSPGLAGTDTQYF. The chain uses TRBV9 and TRBJ2-3; 11 positions agree with TRBD2. The CDR3 extends over 19 amino acids. V was clipped by 1 base and J by 1 base; unmatched bases: 11. Germline V CDR1 and CDR2: SGDLS, YYNGEE.

Comment on this clonotype: This could be a read error, since a much larger clone is one nucleotide away. The chain combines TRBV2 with TRBJ2-5; weak D call: TRBD2 (6 bases). V was shortened by 5 bases and J by 4 bases, with 17 bases between the two germline ends. CDR1 and CDR2 (germline): SNHLY, FYNNEI. The CDR3 is made up of 15 amino acids. CDR3 loop: CASSFGAGRRETQYF. The CDR3 nucleotides read TGTGCCAGCAGTTTTGGAGCGGGCCGCCGAGAGACCCAGTACTTC.

This clonotype has ten or more counts. The rearrangement links TRBV4-1 to TRBJ1-1; D ambiguous. V lost 0 bases, J lost 3 bases, and 11 bases lay in between. The CDR3 is made up of 15 amino acids. CDR1 is MGHRA, CDR2 YSYEKL, per germline. The CDR3 sequence is CASSQDGGRDTEAFF. CDR3 in DNA: TGCGCCAGCAGCCAAGATGGAGGACGGGACACTGAAGCTTTCTTT.

This clonotype was detected many times. The chain has TRBV7-9 and TRBJ2-1; D ambiguous. Germline V gives CDR1 SEHNR, CDR2 FQNEAQ (reference sequence). Trimming took off 1 base at V and 9 bases at J, with 10 bases between the two ends. The CDR3 spans 13 residues. The CDR3 sequence: CASSLVPSGEQFF. In nucleotides, the CDR3 is TGTGCCAGCAGCTTAGTGCCCTCTGGTGAGCAGTTCTTC.

For this clonotype: This may arise from a read error, as a much more abundant clone is one base away. V is TRBV4-2 and J is TRBJ1-4; 8 bases match TRBD1. The V and J ends lost 8 bases and 5 bases, in that order; junction bases with no gene match: 16. CDR3 length: 17 residues. Germline CDR1 and CDR2: LGHNA and YNFKEQ. The CDR3 protein is CASGLIPTGDLNEKLFF. DNA of the CDR3: TGTGCCAGCGGCCTGATCCCGACAGGGGATCTGAATGAAAAACTGTTTTTT.